What follows are 2 T cell receptor beta chains derived from one specimen sequenced in a study of identifying expanded T cells in peripheral blood. Sequencing used immunoSEQ multiplex PCR; TCRdb keeps in-frame clones, though not all of them. The data contain 90,000 to 120,000 clones, 80% to 90% of them singletons. The sequenced material came from blood. The receptors come from a person between 18 and 75 years old in good health.

This clone was seen only a few times. The chain is built from TRBV5-8 and TRBJ1-1, with D perhaps matching TRBD1 (6 bases). The V and J ends lost 9 bases and 11 bases respectively, with 17 bases between them. This CDR3 has 11 amino acids. Germline V gene sequence: CDR1 SGHTS, CDR2 YDEGEE. CDR3 in amino acids: CATQGAGEAFF. The DNA of the CDR3 is TGTGCCACCCAGGGAGCAGGGGAGGCTTTCTTT.

This clone was picked up a small number of times. The chain links TRBV19 to TRBJ1-5, with D possibly TRBD1 on 6 matching bases. CDR3 length: 15 residues. V lost 1 base and J lost 5, with 12 bases in between. The V gene's germline CDR1 is LNHDA and CDR2 SQIVND (reference sequence). The CDR3 DNA sequence: TGTGCCAGTAGTATAGGTACAGGGTTCCATCAGCCCCAGCATTTT. Translated, it gives CASSIGTGFHQPQHF.